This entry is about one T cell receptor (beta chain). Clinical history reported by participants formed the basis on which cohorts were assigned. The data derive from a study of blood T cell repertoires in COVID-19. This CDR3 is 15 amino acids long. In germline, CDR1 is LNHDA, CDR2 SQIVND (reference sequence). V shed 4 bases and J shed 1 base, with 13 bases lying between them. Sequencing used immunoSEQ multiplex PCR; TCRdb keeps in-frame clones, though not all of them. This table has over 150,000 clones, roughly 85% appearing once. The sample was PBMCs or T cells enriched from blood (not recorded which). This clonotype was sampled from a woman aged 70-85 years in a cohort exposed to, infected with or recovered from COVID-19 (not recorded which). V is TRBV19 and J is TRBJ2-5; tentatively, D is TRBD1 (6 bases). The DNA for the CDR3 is TGTGCCAGTAGTAACGTGGTCAGGGGCCAAGAGACCCAGTACTTC. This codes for CASSNVVRGQETQYF.